These 32 T cell receptor beta chains were all obtained from the same sample, sequenced in a study of CXCR3-negative and CXCR3-positive naive CD8 T cells. The method, 5' RACE with UMI labels, was used to prepare the TRB cDNA libraries. With the 5' RACE reads reprocessed, TCRdb shows one record per CDR3 protein and no DNA. The data show 40,000 to 50,000 distinct CDR3 sequences, and the top ten clones hold about 2.3%. The sequenced material came from naive CXCR3- CD8+ T cells from blood. Subset of the sample: CD45RO-CCR7+CD27+CD95- naive CD8+ T cells lacking CXCR3 (TNR3-). These receptors were taken from a human donor in good health. Some clones in this sample may be carry-over from other donors' samples.

This sequence joins TRBV29-1 and TRBJ2-3; TCRdb's D gene call, TRBD2, goes unchecked for lack of DNA. Germline assignment: CDR1 SQVTM and CDR2 ANQGSEA. The CDR3 extends over 14 amino acids. The CDR3 here is CSAQGGRPTDTQYF.

CDR3: CSARDLGRGSDEQFF. The chain carries TRBV20-1 and TRBJ2-1; the D call of TRBD1 rests on TCRdb alone, since no DNA is present to check it. The germline V gene encodes CDR1 DFQATT and CDR2 SNEGSKA (reference sequence). There are 15 residues in the CDR3.

V and J are TRBV29-1 and TRBJ2-1; TCRdb indicates TRBD2, and absent DNA this call remains unverified. The germline CDR1 and CDR2 sequences are SQVTM and ANQGSEA. This CDR3 region has 17 residues. The CDR3: CSVLTSGSSRSYNEQFF.

The rearrangement joins TRBV7-6 to TRBJ1-6. The CDR3 extends over 15 amino acids. Germline assignment: CDR1 SGHVS and CDR2 FNYEAQ. The CDR3 loop reads CASSPSSGPNSPLHF.

The V gene is TRBV6-6, the J gene TRBJ2-3; the D call of TRBD2 rests on TCRdb alone, since no DNA is present to check it. Germline V gene data show CDR1 as MNHNY and CDR2 as SVGAGI (reference sequence). This CDR3 spans 15 amino acids. CDR3 loop: CASSSPGGAIDTQYF.

The chain links TRBV7-6 to TRBJ2-1; the D call from TCRdb, TRBD1, cannot be confirmed without DNA. CDR1 and CDR2 (germline): SGHVS, FNYEAQ. The CDR3 contains 13 residues. Here the CDR3 reads CASRPGGYNEQFF.

V is TRBV20-1 and J is TRBJ1-1. This CDR3 contains 14 residues. CDR1 DFQATT and CDR2 SNEGSKA come from the germline V gene (reference sequence). The CDR3 loop reads CSARPPGLYTEAFF.

This chain joins TRBV7-3 and TRBJ2-1; TCRdb returns TRBD2, unconfirmable since there is no DNA. The CDR3 consists of 15 residues. Germline values: CDR1 SGHTA, CDR2 FQGTGA. The CDR3 reads CASSTGGGSYNEQFF.

The chain carries TRBV28 and TRBJ2-5. CDR3 length: 11 residues. The germline gives CDR1 MDHEN, CDR2 SYDVKM. The CDR3 sequence is CASSWGETQYF.

The rearrangement links TRBV29-1 to TRBJ2-7; the D call of TRBD1 rests on TCRdb alone, since no DNA is present to check it. The CDR3 consists of 12 residues. CDR1 is SQVTM, CDR2 ANQGSEA, per germline. The CDR3 here is CSVGRGPYEQYF.

The genes are TRBV9 and TRBJ1-2; TCRdb reports TRBD1, a call that lacks DNA to check it against. This CDR3 comprises 14 residues. The germline gives CDR1 SGDLS, CDR2 YYNGEE. CDR3 region: CASSGSGTGNGYTF.

V usage is TRBV18 and J usage is TRBJ1-5. This CDR3 is built from 13 residues. Germline V gene data show CDR1 as KGHSH and CDR2 as LQKENI. The CDR3: CASSPAAIQPQHF.

The chain recombines TRBV20-1 with TRBJ2-7; TCRdb picks TRBD2, but there is no DNA to check that call. CDR1 and CDR2 (germline): DFQATT, SNEGSKA (reference sequence). The CDR3 is 15 residues long. CDR3 protein: CSVLTMGLAGDEQYF.

The chain uses TRBV4-2 and TRBJ2-1; checking the TCRdb D call of TRBD1 is not possible without DNA. From germline, CDR1 is LGHNA and CDR2 YNFKEQ. There are 16 residues in the CDR3. CDR3 in amino acids: CASSHPDRGGANEQFF.

This chain uses TRBV2 with TRBJ2-7; there is no DNA to check the TCRdb D call of TRBD1. Germline V gene sequence: CDR1 SNHLY, CDR2 FYNNEI. This CDR3 has 15 amino acids. The CDR3: CASSTGQGARGEQYF. Full variable domain (outside the CDR3, taken from reference TRBV2 and TRBJ2-7): EPEVTQTPSHQVTQMGQEVILRCVPISNHLYFYWYRQILGQKVEFLVSFYNNEISEKSEIFDDQFSVERPDGSNFTLKIRSTKLEDSAMYFCASSTGQGARGEQYFGPGTRLTVT.

The chain is built from TRBV7-3 and TRBJ2-1; TCRdb outputs TRBD2, but without DNA this stays unchecked. The length of the CDR3 is 12 residues. The germline CDR1 and CDR2 sequences are SGHTA and FQGTGA. The CDR3 here is CASSPGGALQFF.

The rearrangement links TRBV29-1 to TRBJ2-3. CDR1 and CDR2 (germline): SQVTM, ANQGSEA. The length of the CDR3 is 12 residues. CDR3: CSAPEAADTQYF.

The V call is TRBV28, the J call TRBJ2-2; there is no DNA to check the TCRdb D call of TRBD1. The CDR3 consists of 18 residues. Germline loops: CDR1 MDHEN, CDR2 SYDVKM. CDR3 residues: CASSFGISTGMNTGELFF.

The chain couples TRBV4-3 to TRBJ2-7. The CDR3 covers 15 residues. Looked up from germline, CDR1 is LGHNA and CDR2 is YSLEER. The CDR3 loop is CASAPDSSSSYEQYF.

V is TRBV29-1 and J is TRBJ2-5; TCRdb names TRBD2, which stays unverified in the absence of DNA. CDR3 length: 14 amino acids. CDR1 is SQVTM, CDR2 ANQGSEA, per germline. The CDR3 spells CSVKIIAAQETQYF.

This rearrangement joins TRBV29-1 to TRBJ1-1; as DNA is missing, the TRBD1 call by TCRdb cannot be tested. This CDR3 is built from 16 residues. Germline V gene data show CDR1 as SQVTM and CDR2 as ANQGSEA. The CDR3 sequence: CSVAPGQGFLNTEAFF. The full variable domain, in which reference TRBV29-1 and TRBJ1-1 provide the parts outside the CDR3, is SAVISQKPSRDICQRGTSLTIQCQVDSQVTMMFWYRQQPGQSLTLIATANQGSEATYESGFVIDKFPISRPNLTFSTLTVSNMSPEDSSIYLCSVAPGQGFLNTEAFFGQGTRLTVV.

The chain recombines TRBV25-1 with TRBJ1-5; TCRdb calls TRBD1, which cannot be checked without DNA. CDR3 length: 16 residues. CDR1 MGHDK and CDR2 SYGVNS come from the germline V gene. The CDR3 region is CASSESGPGWDQPQHF.

This rearrangement joins TRBV6-2 or TRBV6-3 to TRBJ2-1. CDR3 length equals 11 residues. Germline V gene lookup returns CDR1 MNHEY and CDR2 SVGEGT. The CDR3 sequence: CASSFSHEQFF.

The rearrangement joins TRBV29-1 to TRBJ2-7; TCRdb outputs TRBD2, but without DNA this stays unchecked. Looked up from germline, CDR1 is SQVTM and CDR2 is ANQGSEA. The CDR3 consists of 13 residues. The CDR3 sequence is CSVAVSESYEQYF.

This chain uses TRBV11-2 with TRBJ2-1. The CDR3 sequence is 12 residues long. In germline, CDR1 is SGHAT, CDR2 FQNNGV. CDR3 loop: CASSPSYNEQFF.

The CDR3 here is CASSRTGAYEQYF. The V and J genes are TRBV6-6 and TRBJ2-7; with no DNA, the TCRdb D assignment of TRBD1 cannot be verified. The CDR3 length is 13 residues. CDR1 MNHNY and CDR2 SVGAGI come from the germline V gene (reference sequence).

This chain links TRBV29-1 with TRBJ1-1. The CDR3 is 12 amino acids. The germline V gene has CDR1 SQVTM and CDR2 ANQGSEA. This CDR3 reads CSVEESEREAFF.

This chain links TRBV3-2 with TRBJ2-2; TCRdb returns TRBD2, unconfirmable since there is no DNA. TRBV3-2 is marked as a pseudogene. This CDR3 has 17 amino acids. The CDR3 protein is CACQTSGGFDDTGELFF.

The V gene is TRBV11-2, the J gene TRBJ2-1; TCRdb designates TRBD2, a call that cannot be tested without DNA. Germline values: CDR1 SGHAT, CDR2 FQNNGV. This CDR3 is 16 amino acids long. CDR3 loop: CASSSRGQRTLHEQFF.

This rearrangement joins TRBV12-3 or TRBV12-4 to TRBJ2-6; as DNA is missing, the TRBD1 call by TCRdb cannot be tested. The CDR3 sequence is 15 residues long. This CDR3 is CASGTANSGANVLTF.

The genes are TRBV6-5 and TRBJ2-3; the D gene TCRdb calls, TRBD2, cannot be checked with no DNA. From germline, CDR1 is MNHEY and CDR2 SVGAGI. This CDR3 contains 16 residues. The CDR3 reads CASSYSPGLGADTQYF.

This sequence joins TRBV25-1 and TRBJ1-4; there is no DNA to check the TCRdb D call of TRBD1. Germline CDR1 and CDR2: MGHDK and SYGVNS. The CDR3 consists of 16 residues. The CDR3 reads CASSEATEATNEKLFF.